The following is a TCR beta chain sequence with its context. With 0 bases clipped from V and 0 bases from J, the junction kept 6 bases outside the gene matches. This CDR3 contains 17 residues. The germline V gene has CDR1 MRHNA and CDR2 SNTAGT. Repertoires were generated with immunoSEQ multiplex PCR, while TCRdb's copy carries only in-frame clones and drops some. The table lists 350,000 to 450,000 clones, over 75% of them singletons, with 5% to 8% in the top ten. This sample stems from a study of control samples from healthy donors and cancer patients. Material: PBMCs. The genes are TRBV6-4 and TRBJ2-3, with TRBD1 matching 7 bases. This receptor was identified in a man aged 35 to 55 with head and neck cancer. The CDR3 DNA reads as TGTGCCAGCAGTGACTCGGCAGGGGGTACTAGCACAGATACGCAGTATTTT. Translated: CASSDSAGGTSTDTQYF.